The T cell receptor beta chain described here comes from a study of PD-L1 blockade in urothelial cancer (dated 2017 in TCRdb). For the study in its entirety: Every patient began therapy around 2014 and was given atezolizumab 1,200 mg intravenously every 3 weeks. About 90% of the roughly 30 patients were identified as males with urothelial cancer of bladder origin, and a prior smoking history was reported by 18 of 29 patients. Patients had an ECOG performance status of 0 or 1 and had received between 0 and 3 prior chemotherapy regimens. Blood samples were analyzed at 3 weeks after treatment start (second dose) and at 6 weeks after treatment start. Blood samples yielded a median of around 130,000 T cells and tens of thousands of unique TCRs, with median clonality around 0.083. Somatic, immune and clinical correlates of response to PD-L1 blockade with atezolizumab in urothelial cancer were the focus of an exploratory multi-omic analysis. Pretreatment tumor samples and matched peripheral blood, collected serially before and after atezolizumab treatment, underwent TCR sequencing. Durable clinical benefit was defined as progression-free survival longer than 6 months, and TCR features were also tested against progression-free and overall survival. In the same patients who had TCR sequencing, pretreatment tumors also underwent whole exome sequencing and RNA sequencing. Durable clinical benefit was achieved by nine patients but not by the remaining 20. Pretreatment blood TCR-seq was available for about 27 patients, at least one posttreatment blood collection was obtained for approximately 24 patients, and tumor TCR-seq was available for approximately 24 patients. Paper-wide results and their limitations: Greater expansion of tumor-associated TCR clones in peripheral blood 3 weeks after the start of treatment was observed in patients with durable benefit (n of about 21, p = 0.022). A pretreatment peripheral blood TCR clonality below the median was linked to improved progression-free and overall survival. Small sample size (n ≈ 29) and many exploratory analyses mean the results are intended to be hypothesis-generating.

The time point label of this sample denotes: peripheral blood 6 weeks after treatment start. A total of 29 patients with locally advanced or metastatic urothelial carcinoma, treated at Memorial Sloan Kettering on a trial protocol, made up the cohort. Peripheral blood mononuclear cells were collected pretreatment and during treatment, with between 1 and 8 total time points per patient. The Qiagen DNeasy Blood extraction kit was used to purify genomic DNA from total PBMCs and tumor samples. Collected pretreatment and during treatment, PBMCs were isolated and stored as previously described. Synthetic TCR analog templates were spiked into each PCR to estimate absolute template abundance from read counts. The immunoSEQ assay was used to amplify TCRbeta CDR3 regions from genomic DNA with bias-controlled V and J gene primers. Sequencing of rearranged TCRbeta segments was performed at approximately 20X coverage. For the original study's pipeline: Sequencing errors were corrected by clustering, and CDR3s were annotated against IMGT so that V, D and J genes could be assigned. Out-of-frame and stop-codon sequences were excluded, and only productive TCRbeta rearrangements were used in downstream analyses. Clonality was computed as one minus Shannon entropy normalized by the log of the number of unique productive sequences. Fisher's exact test with Benjamini-Hochberg correction, using a cutoff of adjusted p below 0.01, was how clones that differed between time points or between blood and tumor were identified. The table was pulled from immuneACCESS by TCRdb, which kept in-frame rearrangements only. Such tables lose some clones; where checked, under half of the loss comes from unresolved V genes, and the rest has no known cause. V, J and clone size were drawn from that table, and D and trimming were deduced from the DNA. Within this sample are 100,000 to 150,000 clones, with about 82% of them counted one time only. 2.4% of the sample is taken by the ten largest.

A note on this clone: No antigen is known for it. No base qualities exist here, and no much larger clone lies one base off it.

Source: PBMCs, taken around atezolizumab (anti-PD-L1) treatment. The receptor comes from a man aged 45-65 years with urothelial cancer.

The CDR3 region reads CASRRIQTSTDTQYF. The DNA sequence follows: TGTGCCAGCAGACGAATACAGACCAGCACAGATACGCAGTATTTT. The chain was built from TRBV11-2 and TRBJ2-3, with the identity of the D gene unclear. The CDR3 runs 15 amino acids, cysteine and phenylalanine included. This entry keeps only the CDR3 DNA: 45 bases, framed from base 1. V gives up 6 bases and J gives up 0 bases, and the segment between their germline ends measures 13 bases. CDR1 is given as SGHAT and CDR2 as FQNNGV, both from the germline V gene. With the rest looked up from the reference TRBV11-2 and TRBJ2-3 genes rather than sequenced, the full variable domain is EAGVAQSPRYKIIEKRQSVAFWCNPISGHATLYWYQQILGQGPKLLIQFQNNGVVDDSQLPKDRFSAERLKGVDSTLKIQPAKLEDSAVYLCASRRIQTSTDTQYFGPGTRLTVL.